This paragraph reports one TCR beta chain. Its antigen is not identified. This entry is derived from a study of shared clonotypes between healthy human individuals. Study in general: Those who served as donors were a couple of women and a few men between the ages of 18 and 49.

Only in-frame clones appear in the TCRdb table, and some are missing; sequencing was by immunoSEQ multiplex PCR. The sample shows some 660,000 clones, around three quarters of them seen only once. Findings and limits, study-wide: Larger estimated richness was generally seen in naive subsets than in memory subsets. Of the naive CD4 clonotypes, about 5.4% were shared across a handful of donors. Unshared clonotypes carried lower generation probabilities than those common to all four donors.

The germline V and J ends were trimmed by 4 bases and 0 bases, with 6 bases remaining between them. In germline, CDR1 is LNHDA, CDR2 SQIVND (reference sequence). CDR3 length equals 13 residues. J is TRBJ1-2 and V is TRBV19, with no clear D. This sequence was found in a woman in her twenties or thirties in good health. The sample consisted of memory CD4+ T cells sorted from blood. Noted subset: CD45RA-negative fraction. CDR3 nucleotide sequence: TGTGCCAGTAGTAGGTCCCCTAACTATGGCTACACCTTC. Its translation is CASSRSPNYGYTF.